The T cell receptor (beta chain) described here comes from a study of shared clonotypes between healthy human individuals. After removal of 2 bases from V and 8 bases from J, the junction contained 8 bases not matched to a gene. The CDR3 is 15 amino acids. Germline lookup yields CDR1 SGDLS and CDR2 YYNGEE. It was across several immunoSEQ plates that each subset's genomic DNA was evenly split. The method was immunoSEQ multiplex PCR; TCRdb's version includes in-frame clones alone and lacks a portion of them. Found here are nearly 1,000,000 clones, approximately 80% of them singletons; the top ten hold approximately 1.5%.

This sequence joins TRBV9 and TRBJ2-4; 9 bases are a match to TRBD1. The receptor's source is a young man in good health. Material: memory CD4+ T cells sorted from blood. Subset given: CD45RA-negative fraction. CDR3 DNA sequence: TGTGCCAGCAGCGTCCGGGGACAGGGCTTGGACATTCAGTACTTC. As protein: CASSVRGQGLDIQYF.